The clone carrying this T cell receptor (beta chain) turned up a few times. Its antigen is still unknown. Germline loops: CDR1 SQVTM, CDR2 ANQGSEA. The CDR3 contains 13 residues. The ends were cut back, 3 bases at V and 6 bases at J, with 13 bases in the middle. The entry originates in a study of early T cells in non-severe SARS-CoV-2 infection. At the level of the study: The study sequenced bulk RNA from unsorted whole blood, with chains unpaired.

cDNA molecules, individually, were tagged with unique molecular identifiers. MiXCR, run by TCRdb on the 5' RACE reads, gives a single entry per CDR3 protein. The sample contains some 48,000 distinct CDR3 sequences, roughly an eighth of which appear only once. Findings of the study overall: The matching step, a VDJdb search, favored anti-spike CD8 responses and missed private and CD4 specificities.

The material sequenced was whole blood. This TCR was recovered from an adult who was a healthcare worker with PCR-confirmed SARS-CoV-2 infection or an uninfected control (not recorded which). The rearrangement joins TRBV29-1 to TRBJ2-3; D may match TRBD1 or TRBD2 (5 bases each). CDR3 coding DNA: TGCAGCGTTGATAGAGGGGCGCTCGATACGCAGTATTTT. This translates into CSVDRGALDTQYF.